The 16 T cell receptor beta chains listed next were all sequenced from one sample in a study of cytotoxic CD8 clonotypes in ibrutinib-treated CLL. Profiled with immunoSEQ multiplex PCR; TCRdb holds only in-frame clones, not every one. This sample has fewer than 400,000 clones, with approximately 67% found just once. The sample in question was PBMCs, obtained after 36 months of ibrutinib treatment. The source is a human donor with chronic lymphocytic leukemia.

The chain joins TRBV7-9 to TRBJ1-1; unclear D gene. In germline, CDR1 is SEHNR, CDR2 FQNEAQ (reference sequence). V was shortened by 0 bases and J by 1 base, with 6 bases between the two germline ends. There are 14 residues in the CDR3. The CDR3 DNA sequence: TGTGCCAGCAGCTTAGCGGCGGAGAACACTGAAGCTTTCTTT. Translating it yields CASSLAAENTEAFF. The entire variable domain, with the rest obtained from reference TRBV7-9 and TRBJ1-1, is as follows: DTGVSQNPRHKITKRGQNVTFRCDPISEHNRLYWYRQTLGQGPEFLTYFQNEAQLEKSRLLSDRFSAERPKGSFSTLEIQRTEQGDSAMYLCASSLAAENTEAFFGQGTRLTVV.

J is TRBJ2-3 and V is TRBV9, with D possibly TRBD1 on 6 matching bases. The CDR3 is made up of 15 amino acids. V was shortened by 5 bases and J by 3 bases, with 16 bases between the two germline ends. The germline CDR1 and CDR2 sequences are SGDLS and YYNGEE. CDR3 protein: CASSKVGAGTDTQYF. The CDR3 nucleotides read TGTGCCAGCAGTAAAGTGGGGGCGGGTACAGATACGCAGTATTTT.

Only a few counts were recorded for this clone. V gene TRBV7-8 combines with J gene TRBJ2-7; D is undetermined. V lost 1 base to trimming and J lost 7 bases, with 14 bases between them. The CDR3 length is 14 residues. In germline, CDR1 is SGHVS, CDR2 FQNEAQ. The CDR3 here is CASSLGGGLREQYF. Written as DNA, the CDR3 is TGTGCCAGCAGCTTAGGTGGTGGTCTACGAGAGCAGTACTTC. Full variable domain (remainder filled in from reference TRBV7-8 and TRBJ2-7): GAGVSQSPRYKVAKRGQDVALRCDPISGHVSLFWYQQALGQGPEFLTYFQNEAQLDKSGLPSDRFFAERPEGSVSTLKIQRTQQEDSAVYLCASSLGGGLREQYFGPGTRLTVT.

In its sample, this clone was seen once. V usage is TRBV9 and J usage is TRBJ2-1, with 7 bases fitting TRBD1. J was trimmed by 12 bases and V by 0 bases; bases with no gene match: 12. This CDR3 has 15 amino acids. CDR1 SGDLS and CDR2 YYNGEE come from the germline V gene. Written as DNA, the CDR3 is TGTGCCAGCAGCGTAGGCGGACAGGCGCTAAACGTGCAGTTCTTC. Its protein is CASSVGGQALNVQFF.

The chain recombines TRBV11-2 with TRBJ1-2; D is unclear. The CDR3 is 14 amino acids. The germline V gene encodes CDR1 SGHAT and CDR2 FQNNGV. Deletions cut 0 bases from V and 0 bases from J, with 5 bases between. Here the CDR3 DNA reads TGTGCCAGCAGCTTAGACTGGGCTAACTATGGCTACACCTTC. Its translation: CASSLDWANYGYTF. The whole variable domain, filled in from reference TRBV11-2 and TRBJ1-2, reads EAGVAQSPRYKIIEKRQSVAFWCNPISGHATLYWYQQILGQGPKLLIQFQNNGVVDDSQLPKDRFSAERLKGVDSTLKIQPAKLEDSAVYLCASSLDWANYGYTFGSGTRLTVV.

The chain has TRBV7-6 and TRBJ1-6, with 9 bases matching TRBD1. V dropped 4 bases and J dropped 1; count of bases not matched to a gene: 8. The CDR3 sequence is 18 residues long. CDR1 is SGHVS, CDR2 FNYEAQ, per germline. CDR3 in amino acids: CASSSETGTGSYNSPLHF. In DNA, the CDR3 is TGTGCCAGCAGCTCAGAGACCGGGACAGGGTCCTATAATTCACCCCTCCACTTT.

The chain carries TRBV5-1 and TRBJ1-3, with D uncertain. Germline values: CDR1 SGHRS, CDR2 YFSETQ. The CDR3 spans 15 residues. The V end lost 1 base, the J end lost 3 bases, and 11 bases lay between the germline ends. The CDR3 region is CASSLQPQIGNTIYF. The CDR3 DNA sequence: TGCGCCAGCAGCTTGCAGCCGCAGATTGGAAACACCATATATTTT.

This clone was seen a few times. The chain uses TRBV18 and TRBJ2-7; 14 bases align to TRBD2. Germline-derived CDR1 and CDR2 are KGHSH and LQKENI. The V gene end was trimmed by 5 bases and the J gene end by 6 bases; junction bases not matched to a gene: 6. The CDR3 is made up of 15 amino acids. The CDR3 region is CASSGPGLAGVEQYF. The CDR3 nucleotides are TGTGCCAGCTCAGGCCCGGGACTAGCGGGAGTCGAGCAGTACTTC.

This chain connects TRBV4-1 to TRBJ1-6, with unresolved D. Trimming shortened V by 4 bases and J by 9 bases, and 19 bases separated the two germline ends. This CDR3 has 16 residues. The V gene's germline CDR1 is MGHRA and CDR2 YSYEKL. This CDR3 reads CASSPSRGESVSPLHF. The DNA for the CDR3 is TGCGCCAGCAGCCCGTCAAGAGGAGAGTCGGTTTCACCCCTCCACTTT.

V is TRBV15 and J is TRBJ2-3; no clear D gene. This CDR3 spans 12 amino acids. The germline V and J ends were trimmed by 5 bases and 0 bases, with 3 bases remaining between them. The V gene's germline CDR1 is LNHNV and CDR2 YYDKDF (reference sequence). The CDR3 loop is CATSPSTDTQYF. The CDR3 DNA reads as TGTGCCACCAGCCCAAGCACAGATACGCAGTATTTT.

The chain carries TRBV7-8 and TRBJ1-6; D gene uncertain. The V and J ends lost 5 bases and 2 bases respectively, with 13 bases between them. Per the germline V gene, CDR1 is SGHVS and CDR2 is FQNEAQ. This CDR3 contains 16 residues. As DNA, the CDR3 is TGTGCCAGCAGCCCGACGGACCAGCCCTATAATTCACCCCTCCACTTT. Translating it yields CASSPTDQPYNSPLHF.

The V and J genes are TRBV19 and TRBJ2-1; 10 bases line up with TRBD2. The CDR3 has 16 amino acids. Germline assignment: CDR1 LNHDA and CDR2 SQIVND (reference sequence). V was clipped by 4 bases and J by 6 bases; unmatched bases: 9. The CDR3 DNA reads as TGTGCCAGTAGTAATGGGAGGCTAGCGGGAGCCAATGAGCAGTTCTTC. Protein sequence: CASSNGRLAGANEQFF.

The chain combines TRBV14 with TRBJ2-7, with D possibly matching TRBD2 (6 bases). The CDR3 covers 18 residues. V lost 4 bases and J 1 base, leaving 23 bases between the germline ends. Germline loops: CDR1 SGHDN, CDR2 FVKESK. CDR3 protein: CASSPLDGFGGRSYEQYF. As DNA, the CDR3 is TGTGCCAGCAGCCCGCTGGATGGGTTCGGGGGAAGGTCCTACGAGCAGTACTTC. The variable domain in full, completed from reference TRBV14 and TRBJ2-7, reads EAGVTQFPSHSVIEKGQTVTLRCDPISGHDNLYWYRRVMGKEIKFLLHFVKESKQDESGMPNNRFLAERTGGTYSTLKVQPAELEDSGVYFCASSPLDGFGGRSYEQYFGPGTRLTVT.

This rearrangement joins TRBV9 to TRBJ2-5, with unresolved D. Deletions cut 3 bases from V and 2 bases from J, with 20 bases between. Germline V gene lookup returns CDR1 SGDLS and CDR2 YYNGEE. This CDR3 is built from 17 residues. In DNA form, the CDR3 reads TGTGCCAGCAGCGCCCTTCTTGCCCTTCCCCTTCAAGAGACCCAGTACTTC. Translated: CASSALLALPLQETQYF.

The rearrangement uses TRBV15 and TRBJ2-7; 7 bases agree with TRBD2. The CDR3 has 15 residues. Germline CDR1 reads LNHNV; CDR2 reads YYDKDF (reference sequence). The junction had 3 bases not matched to a gene; V was cut back by 0 bases and J by 1 base. The CDR3 coding sequence is TGTGCCACCAGCAGAGATAGGCGGGGGTCCTACGAGCAGTACTTC. Its protein product is CATSRDRRGSYEQYF.

This chain connects TRBV19 to TRBJ2-7, with 9 bases fitting TRBD2. The V gene's germline CDR1 is LNHDA and CDR2 SQIVND (reference sequence). J lost 6 bases, V lost 1 base, and 10 bases had no gene match. This CDR3 region has 16 residues. The CDR3 DNA is TGTGCCAGTAGTATAGTTGCATCGGGGACTAGCACCGAGCAGTACTTC. Amino acid sequence: CASSIVASGTSTEQYF.